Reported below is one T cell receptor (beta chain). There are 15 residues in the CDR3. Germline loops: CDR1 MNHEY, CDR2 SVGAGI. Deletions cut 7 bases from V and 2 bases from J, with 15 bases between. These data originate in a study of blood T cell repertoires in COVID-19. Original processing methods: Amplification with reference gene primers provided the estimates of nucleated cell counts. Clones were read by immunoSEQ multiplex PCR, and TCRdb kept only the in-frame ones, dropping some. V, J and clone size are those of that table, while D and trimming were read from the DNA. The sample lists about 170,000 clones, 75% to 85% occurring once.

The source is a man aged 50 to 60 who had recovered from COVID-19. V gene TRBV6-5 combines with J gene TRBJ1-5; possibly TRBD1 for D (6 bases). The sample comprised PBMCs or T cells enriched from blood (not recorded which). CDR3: CASNNYRVGNQPQHF. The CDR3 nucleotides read TGTGCCAGCAATAATTACAGGGTTGGCAATCAGCCCCAGCATTTT.